These 32 T cell receptor beta chains came from one sample sequenced in a study of cytomegalovirus exposure and HLA in healthy donors. The PCR employed 60 Vbeta primers together with 13 Jbeta primers. The data were produced by immunoSEQ multiplex PCR, yet TCRdb's version contains in-frame clones alone and is incomplete. The table shows under 200,000 clones, with over 75% occurring only once. The sequenced material came from PBMCs. The receptors were gathered from a woman aged 45 to 65 in good health and CMV-seronegative.

The J gene is TRBJ2-7, the V gene TRBV11-3; TRBD1 matches 7 bases. Germline V CDR1 and CDR2: SGHNT, YENEEA. CDR3 length equals 15 residues. The ends lost 5 bases at V and 5 bases at J; junction bases unmatched: 12. CDR3 protein: CASSKGGEAWDEQYF. The CDR3 DNA follows: TGTGCCAGCAGCAAAGGGGGCGAGGCCTGGGACGAGCAGTACTTC. The whole variable domain, remainder taken from reference TRBV11-3 and TRBJ2-7, is EAGVVQSPRYKIIEKKQPVAFWCNPISGHNTLYWYLQNLGQGPELLIRYENEEAVDDSQLPKDRFSAERLKGVDSTLKIQPAELGDSAVYLCASSKGGEAWDEQYFGPGTRLTVT.

The rearrangement joins TRBV5-5 to TRBJ2-5; the D gene is possibly TRBD2 (5 bases). Germline V lookup: CDR1 SGHKS, CDR2 YYEKEE (reference sequence). Trimming removed 0 bases from V and 1 base from J, with 10 bases in between. This CDR3 region has 15 residues. CDR3 sequence: CASSLESTSQETQYF. The DNA for the CDR3 is TGTGCCAGCAGCTTGGAGAGTACTAGCCAAGAGACCCAGTACTTC.

This clone was seen a few times. V is TRBV4-1 and J is TRBJ1-3; the D gene is possibly TRBD1 (5 bases). Trimming stripped 0 bases from V and 0 bases from J, with 15 bases between. CDR1 is MGHRA, CDR2 YSYEKL, per germline. CDR3 size: 18 residues. The CDR3 protein is CASSQDWTTLGSGNTIYF. The CDR3 DNA is TGCGCCAGCAGCCAAGATTGGACAACGTTGGGCTCTGGAAACACCATATATTTT.

CDR3 in DNA: TGTGCCAGCAGTGTCGAACTAGCTGCGCGCTACGAGCAGTACTTC. Residues: CASSVELAARYEQYF. The chain uses TRBV2 and TRBJ2-7, with D possibly TRBD2 on 6 matching bases. V lost 4 bases and J lost 3, with 16 bases in between. Germline values: CDR1 SNHLY, CDR2 FYNNEI. The CDR3 covers 15 residues. The full variable domain, in which reference TRBV2 and TRBJ2-7 provide the parts outside the CDR3, is EPEVTQTPSHQVTQMGQEVILRCVPISNHLYFYWYRQILGQKVEFLVSFYNNEISEKSEIFDDQFSVERPDGSNFTLKIRSTKLEDSAMYFCASSVELAARYEQYFGPGTRLTVT.

This clone was seen once. The chain joins TRBV28 to TRBJ1-5; perhaps TRBD1 as D (6 bases). Trimming stripped 5 bases from V and 0 bases from J, with 17 bases between. The CDR3 loop spans 17 amino acids. Germline assignment: CDR1 MDHEN and CDR2 SYDVKM. The CDR3 reads CASSLTGSGLSNQPQHF. DNA of the CDR3: TGTGCCAGCAGTCTCACAGGGTCGGGGCTTAGCAATCAGCCCCAGCATTTT.

The chain employs TRBV9 and TRBJ1-3; 9 bases agree with TRBD1. V dropped 1 base and J dropped 4; count of bases not matched to a gene: 27. The CDR3 has 23 residues. Germline V gene data show CDR1 as SGDLS and CDR2 as YYNGEE. The CDR3, as DNA: TGTGCCAGCAGCGTACCGCTGCGTTACGTAGTGACAGGGGGAATTATAAGGGGAAACACCATATATTTT. Translated: CASSVPLRYVVTGGIIRGNTIYF. Drawing the rest from reference TRBV9 and TRBJ1-3, the complete variable domain is DSGVTQTPKHLITATGQRVTLRCSPRSGDLSVYWYQQSLDQGLQFLIQYYNGEERAKGNILERFSAQQFPDLHSELNLSSLELGDSALYFCASSVPLRYVVTGGIIRGNTIYFGEGSWLTVV.

A single count supports this clone. The chain links TRBV7-2 to TRBJ2-7, with TRBD1 identical over 9 bases. Per germline, CDR1 SGHTA and CDR2 FQGNSA. The CDR3 is 15 amino acids. Trimming took 1 base from V and 2 from J; bases not matched to a gene: 3. CDR3 nucleotide sequence: TGTGCCAGCAGCTTAGTTGGGACAGGGACCTACGAGCAGTACTTC. Its translation is CASSLVGTGTYEQYF.

The J gene is TRBJ2-3, the V gene TRBV30; D is undetermined. CDR1 is GTSNPN, CDR2 SVGIG, per germline (reference sequence). CDR3 length: 12 amino acids. V gave up 0 bases and J gave up 2 bases, with 3 bases separating them. The CDR3 sequence: CAWSVNTDTQYF. The CDR3 DNA reads TGTGCCTGGAGTGTCAACACAGATACGCAGTATTTT.

The J gene is TRBJ2-1, the V gene TRBV5-4; 9 positions match TRBD1. J gave up 2 bases and V 6 bases, and 6 bases lay outside the gene matches. This CDR3 has 15 amino acids. Germline V gene lookup returns CDR1 SGHNT and CDR2 YYREEE (reference sequence). The CDR3 protein is CASNNRQGAYNEQFF. CDR3 in DNA: TGTGCCAGCAACAATCGACAGGGGGCCTACAATGAGCAGTTCTTC.

This clone was seen more than once but under ten times. The V call is TRBV6-6, the J call TRBJ2-4, with D possibly being TRBD1 (6 bases). V was clipped by 6 bases and J by 9 bases, with 24 bases between them. This CDR3 region has 16 residues. Germline V gene sequence: CDR1 MNHNY, CDR2 SVGAGI (reference sequence). The CDR3 region is CASRQSRGGLLTIQYF. CDR3 coding DNA: TGTGCCAGCAGACAGTCAAGAGGGGGATTACTCACCATTCAGTACTTC.

The chain recombines TRBV5-5 with TRBJ1-2, with D tentatively TRBD1 (5 bases). The CDR3 has 12 residues. The V and J ends lost 4 bases and 4 bases respectively, with 8 bases between them. Per germline, CDR1 SGHKS and CDR2 YYEKEE (reference sequence). CDR3: CASSVDSYGYTF. CDR3 nucleotides: TGTGCCAGCAGCGTAGACAGCTATGGCTACACCTTC.

The chain joins TRBV5-1 to TRBJ2-1; unclear D gene. The CDR3 totals 11 residues. The germline V gene has CDR1 SGHRS and CDR2 YFSETQ. With 5 bases removed from V and 8 bases from J, the gap between germline ends came to 8 bases. The CDR3 is CASSEEDEQFF. The DNA for the CDR3 is TGCGCCAGCAGTGAAGAGGATGAGCAGTTCTTC. The whole variable domain, filled in from reference TRBV5-1 and TRBJ2-1, reads KAGVTQTPRYLIKTRGQQVTLSCSPISGHRSVSWYQQTPGQGLQFLFEYFSETQRNKGNFPGRFSGRQFSNSRSEMNVSTLELGDSALYLCASSEEDEQFFGPGTRLTVL.

V and J are TRBV15 and TRBJ2-7; 9 nucleotides match TRBD1. Trimming took 1 base from V and 4 from J; bases not matched to a gene: 2. CDR1 and CDR2 from the germline V gene are LNHNV and YYDKDF (reference sequence). This CDR3 spans 14 amino acids. The CDR3 loop reads CATSRGQGGYEQYF. DNA for the CDR3: TGTGCCACCAGCAGAGGACAGGGGGGTTACGAGCAGTACTTC.

This chain connects TRBV28 to TRBJ2-7; 10 bases agree with TRBD2. The CDR3 has 18 residues. Germline CDR1 is MDHEN and CDR2 is SYDVKM. Unmatched junction bases numbered 20, after V lost 5 bases and J lost 7 bases. CDR3 residues: CASSPQLRYGLAAPEQYF. CDR3 sequence (DNA): TGTGCCAGCAGTCCTCAGCTAAGGTACGGACTAGCGGCTCCAGAGCAGTACTTC.

This chain links TRBV9 with TRBJ2-5; 7 bases agree with TRBD2. The CDR3 length is 14 residues. Germline trimming cut 0 bases from V and 5 bases from J; bases unmatched to any gene: 4. From germline, CDR1 is SGDLS and CDR2 YYNGEE. The CDR3 is CASSVDSGTETQYF. The CDR3 nucleotides are TGTGCCAGCAGCGTAGACAGCGGGACCGAGACCCAGTACTTC.

The V gene is TRBV5-5, the J gene TRBJ1-5; 7 nucleotides line up with TRBD1. With V trimmed by 6 bases and J by 1 base, 7 bases remained unmatched. The CDR3 is 15 amino acids. The V gene's germline CDR1 is SGHKS and CDR2 YYEKEE (reference sequence). CDR3 DNA: TGTGCCAGCACCCCCGCAGGGGGGAGCAATCAGCCCCAGCATTTT. Protein product: CASTPAGGSNQPQHF.

The genes are TRBV28 and TRBJ1-2; tentatively, D is TRBD1 (6 bases). The germline gives CDR1 MDHEN, CDR2 SYDVKM. Deletions cut 3 bases from V and 8 bases from J, with 10 bases between. The CDR3 length is 12 residues. In nucleotides, the CDR3 is TGTGCCAGCAGTTTCCCAGGGGCCGGCTACACCTTC. Its protein is CASSFPGAGYTF.

The rearrangement uses TRBV5-1 and TRBJ2-3; tentative D call: TRBD2 (6 bases). The length of the CDR3 is 14 residues. V lost 5 bases and J lost 2, with 12 bases in between. The germline gives CDR1 SGHRS, CDR2 YFSETQ. The CDR3, as DNA: TGCGCCAGCAGTGGAGGGGACTCCACAGATACGCAGTATTTT. Translated: CASSGGDSTDTQYF.

The chain has TRBV7-9 and TRBJ2-7; a weak D match, TRBD2 (7 bases). Trimming took off 0 bases at V and 5 bases at J, with 14 bases between the two ends. The germline V gene encodes CDR1 SEHNR and CDR2 FQNEAQ (reference sequence). This CDR3 contains 15 residues. CDR3 nucleotides: TGTGCCAGCAGCTTAGCGAGGGGGGGATTCAACGAGCAGTACTTC. Protein sequence: CASSLARGGFNEQYF.

The chain is built from TRBV7-8 and TRBJ1-1; tentatively, D is TRBD1 (6 bases). This CDR3 has 16 amino acids. CDR1 and CDR2 (germline): SGHVS, FQNEAQ. Trimming stripped 1 base from V and 6 bases from J, with 18 bases between. In nucleotides, the CDR3 is TGTGCCAGCAGCTTAGACAGGGAGGGAAGTAGGGCTGAAGCTTTCTTT. Translation gives CASSLDREGSRAEAFF. Full variable domain (outside the CDR3, taken from reference TRBV7-8 and TRBJ1-1): GAGVSQSPRYKVAKRGQDVALRCDPISGHVSLFWYQQALGQGPEFLTYFQNEAQLDKSGLPSDRFFAERPEGSVSTLKIQRTQQEDSAVYLCASSLDREGSRAEAFFGQGTRLTVV.

This rearrangement joins TRBV10-3 to TRBJ1-2; no clear D. Trimming stripped 0 bases from V and 0 bases from J, with 29 bases between. The CDR3 has 22 amino acids. Germline V CDR1 and CDR2: ENHRY, SYGVKD. For the CDR3, the DNA is TGTGCCATCAGTGAGTCTTATTTCATGCCGGCGGGCCCCCTATCCACTAACTATGGCTACACCTTC. Protein product: CAISESYFMPAGPLSTNYGYTF.

The rearrangement joins TRBV7-8 to TRBJ1-4, with D hard to call. This CDR3 comprises 15 residues. V was pared by 1 base and J by 8 bases, with 14 bases between. Germline V lookup: CDR1 SGHVS, CDR2 FQNEAQ. CDR3 in amino acids: CASSLVPLPAEKLFF. CDR3 coding DNA: TGTGCCAGCAGCTTAGTCCCTTTACCAGCGGAAAAACTGTTTTTT.

This chain links TRBV7-8 with TRBJ2-1; TRBD2 matches 9 bases. Germline-derived CDR1 and CDR2 are SGHVS and FQNEAQ. CDR3 size: 14 residues. The V and J ends lost 5 bases and 7 bases, in that order; junction bases with no gene match: 6. In DNA form, the CDR3 reads TGTGCCAGCAGCCAAGATGCGGGAGGGAATGAGCAGTTCTTC. Translated, it gives CASSQDAGGNEQFF.

V and J are TRBV19 and TRBJ2-1, with D possibly matching TRBD1 (6 bases). V was shortened by 9 bases and J by 0 bases, with 9 bases between the two germline ends. CDR1 and CDR2 from the germline V gene are LNHDA and SQIVND (reference sequence). This CDR3 region has 13 residues. CDR3 loop: CASGQSSYNEQFF. The DNA for the CDR3 is TGTGCCAGCGGACAGAGCTCCTACAATGAGCAGTTCTTC.

This chain uses TRBV5-1 with TRBJ2-3, with 7 bases identical to TRBD2. Germline V gives CDR1 SGHRS, CDR2 YFSETQ. The CDR3 sequence is 16 residues long. Trimming removed 2 bases from V and 4 bases from J; junction bases left unmatched: 10. CDR3 sequence (DNA): TGCGCCAGCAGCTTTAATCCTGGCGGGAGCGCAGATACGCAGTATTTT. This gives the protein CASSFNPGGSADTQYF.

A single count supports this clone. The chain joins TRBV28 to TRBJ1-5, with 7 bases lining up with TRBD1. V was clipped by 6 bases and J by 5 bases; unmatched bases: 19. The V gene's germline CDR1 is MDHEN and CDR2 SYDVKM. The CDR3 runs to 18 residues. CDR3 amino acids: CASSLRSYRGVDDQPQHF. The CDR3, as DNA: TGTGCCAGCAGCCTAAGGTCCTACAGGGGAGTAGATGATCAGCCCCAGCATTTT.

The chain couples TRBV10-3 to TRBJ2-7, with 11 nucleotides matching TRBD1. The CDR3 runs to 12 residues. The ends lost 10 bases at V and 7 bases at J; junction bases unmatched: 6. Germline CDR1 is ENHRY and CDR2 is SYGVKD. Here the CDR3 DNA reads TGTGCCACAGGACAGGGGGCGCGGGAGCAGTACTTC. It specifies CATGQGAREQYF.

The DNA for the CDR3 is TGTGCCAGCAGCCAAGGAGTAGCGGGAGTGACAGATACGCAGTATTTT. Translation: CASSQGVAGVTDTQYF. The gene calls are TRBV4-2 and TRBJ2-3; 9 nucleotides align to TRBD2. Trimming cost V 1 base and J 3 bases; bases outside gene matches: 5. The CDR3 is 16 amino acids. Germline CDR1 reads LGHNA; CDR2 reads YNFKEQ.

This rearrangement joins TRBV7-9 to TRBJ2-7; 13 bases fit TRBD2. CDR3 length equals 16 residues. In germline, CDR1 is SEHNR, CDR2 FQNEAQ (reference sequence). The V and J ends lost 5 bases and 6 bases, in that order; junction bases with no gene match: 10. The CDR3 DNA follows: TGTGCCAGCAGCCGCCCGGGGACTAGCGGGATCGGCGAGCAGTACTTC. This gives the protein CASSRPGTSGIGEQYF.

This clone was seen a handful of times. The chain combines TRBV5-1 with TRBJ2-7, with 7 nucleotides matching TRBD1. Germline CDR1 and CDR2: SGHRS and YFSETQ. The CDR3 contains 14 residues. The ends lost 4 bases at V and 0 bases at J; junction bases unmatched: 4. CDR3 bases: TGCGCCAGCAGCCACGGGGACAGCTCCTACGAGCAGTACTTC. Encoded protein: CASSHGDSSYEQYF.

This clone showed up just a few times. The rearrangement joins TRBV28 to TRBJ1-2, with TRBD1 matching 9 bases. J was trimmed by 6 bases and V by 8 bases; bases with no gene match: 10. This CDR3 contains 14 residues. Looked up from germline, CDR1 is MDHEN and CDR2 is SYDVKM. This CDR3 is CASRITGGGHGYTF. CDR3 nucleotide sequence: TGTGCCAGCCGTATAACAGGGGGCGGTCATGGCTACACCTTC.

The rearrangement joins TRBV9 to TRBJ2-1, with 10 positions matching TRBD1. This CDR3 is 15 amino acids long. Germline trimming cut 3 bases from V and 7 bases from J; bases unmatched to any gene: 7. Germline V gene lookup returns CDR1 SGDLS and CDR2 YYNGEE. CDR3 protein: CASSGTGQGWNEQFF. The CDR3 nucleotides read TGTGCCAGCAGCGGCACGGGACAGGGGTGGAATGAGCAGTTCTTC.